The 30 T cell receptor beta chains below come from one sample, sequenced in a study of T cells after posttransplantation cyclophosphamide. Measured with immunoSEQ multiplex PCR; TCRdb has only the in-frame clones, and not every one. This sample has over 7,500 clones, with approximately 98% found just once. The sequenced material came from naive CD8+ T cells sorted from PBMCs. The receptors were gathered from a man between 45 and 60 years old in good health, CMV-negative, and a related stem cell transplant donor.

This chain uses TRBV18 with TRBJ2-1; 7 positions match TRBD1. CDR1 is KGHSH, CDR2 LQKENI, per germline. V lost 1 base and J lost 6; bases outside the gene matches: 6. This CDR3 is built from 15 residues. The CDR3 bases are TGTGCCAGCTCACCACGCCAGGGGGTGCGCAATGAGCAGTTCTTC. It yields the protein CASSPRQGVRNEQFF.

The chain is built from TRBV11-2 and TRBJ2-1; 9 nucleotides match TRBD1. The CDR3 loop spans 14 amino acids. J lost 4 bases, V lost 6 bases, and 4 bases had no gene match. Germline CDR1 SGHAT, CDR2 FQNNGV. The CDR3 is CASRPGQGYNEQFF. In DNA, the CDR3 is TGTGCCAGCAGGCCGGGACAGGGTTACAATGAGCAGTTCTTC.

The count of this clone is one. The chain is built from TRBV2 and TRBJ2-7, with 7 bases that match TRBD2. Germline V gene sequence: CDR1 SNHLY, CDR2 FYNNEI. J lost 0 bases, V lost 1 base, and 3 bases had no gene match. This CDR3 spans 15 amino acids. The CDR3 DNA sequence: TGTGCCAGCAGTGAAGGCGGGGGTACCTCCTACGAGCAGTACTTC. It yields the protein CASSEGGGTSYEQYF.

J is TRBJ2-7 and V is TRBV19; the D gene is possibly TRBD1 (5 bases). Deletions cut 5 bases from V and 0 bases from J, with 8 bases between. CDR3 size: 13 residues. Looked up from germline, CDR1 is LNHDA and CDR2 is SQIVND (reference sequence). The CDR3 protein is CASSLQVSYEQYF. Here the CDR3 DNA reads TGTGCCAGTAGTCTACAGGTCTCCTACGAGCAGTACTTC.

V usage is TRBV11-3 and J usage is TRBJ2-1; D possibly corresponds to TRBD2 (5 bases). Germline values: CDR1 SGHNT, CDR2 YENEEA. V lost 2 bases to trimming and J lost 8 bases, with 13 bases between them. This CDR3 is 14 amino acids long. The CDR3 region is CASSLYRSGDEQFF. The CDR3 DNA reads as TGTGCCAGCAGCTTATACCGGAGCGGCGATGAGCAGTTCTTC.

The chain is built from TRBV19 and TRBJ1-5, with D hard to call. Germline lookup yields CDR1 LNHDA and CDR2 SQIVND (reference sequence). The CDR3 is made up of 15 amino acids. The V end was cut by 3 bases, the J end by 0 bases, with 9 bases between. CDR3 region: CASSISLNSNQPQHF. The CDR3 region has the DNA TGTGCCAGTAGTATTTCCCTTAATAGCAATCAGCCCCAGCATTTT. The entire variable domain, with the rest obtained from reference TRBV19 and TRBJ1-5, is as follows: DGGITQSPKYLFRKEGQNVTLSCEQNLNHDAMYWYRQDPGQGLRLIYYSQIVNDFQKGDIAEGYSVSREKKESFPLTVTSAQKNPTAFYLCASSISLNSNQPQHFGDGTRLSIL.

The rearrangement joins TRBV27 to TRBJ2-6; perhaps TRBD1 as D (5 bases). Germline CDR1 and CDR2: MNHEY and SMNVEV (reference sequence). The CDR3 sequence is 15 residues long. The germline V and J ends were trimmed by 3 bases and 2 bases, with 8 bases remaining between them. The CDR3 DNA follows: TGTGCCAGCAGTTTCGCCAGGGCTGGGGCCAACGTCCTGACTTTC. It is translated as CASSFARAGANVLTF.

As DNA, the CDR3 is TGTGCCAGCAGCTTTCGCCGAGGAAGTCAGCCCCAGCATTTT. This sequence encodes CASSFRRGSQPQHF. The chain joins TRBV5-6 to TRBJ1-5; D gene uncertain. The CDR3 is 14 amino acids. The germline V gene encodes CDR1 SGHDT and CDR2 YYEEEE. The germline V and J ends were trimmed by 2 bases and 6 bases, with 12 bases remaining between them.

The V call is TRBV7-9, the J call TRBJ2-7; weak D call: TRBD1 (6 bases). The CDR3 has 17 amino acids. Germline CDR1 SEHNR, CDR2 FQNEAQ (reference sequence). Trimming shortened V by 4 bases and J by 0 bases, and 19 bases separated the two germline ends. The CDR3 bases are TGTGCCAGCAGCTCTTCCTTAGGGGGAGTGGGCTCCTACGAGCAGTACTTC. This codes for CASSSSLGGVGSYEQYF.

The chain employs TRBV9 and TRBJ2-6; 9 bases fit TRBD1. V lost 3 bases and J lost 0; bases outside the gene matches: 1. CDR1 and CDR2 from the germline V gene are SGDLS and YYNGEE. The CDR3 runs to 16 residues. Here the CDR3 reads CASSETGGSGANVLTF. The CDR3 nucleotides read TGTGCCAGCAGCGAGACAGGGGGCTCTGGGGCCAACGTCCTGACTTTC.

The chain employs TRBV2 and TRBJ1-4; D call uncertain. V lost 2 bases, J lost 4 bases, and 17 bases lay in between. Per germline, CDR1 SNHLY and CDR2 FYNNEI. This CDR3 is 17 amino acids long. The CDR3 DNA follows: TGTGCCAGCAGTGAAACCCCGCCAGGAACTCATAATGAAAAACTGTTTTTT. Amino acid sequence: CASSETPPGTHNEKLFF.

The chain recombines TRBV28 with TRBJ2-1, with 9 bases that match TRBD2. The CDR3 is 15 residues long. V shed 6 bases, J shed 4 bases, and the junction held 7 bases outside the gene matches. CDR1 MDHEN and CDR2 SYDVKM come from the germline V gene. Written as DNA, the CDR3 is TGTGCCAGCAGATATAGCGGGGGAGCTTACAATGAGCAGTTCTTC. This gives the protein CASRYSGGAYNEQFF.

The chain has TRBV13 and TRBJ1-5; tentative D call: TRBD1 (5 bases). CDR1 and CDR2 (germline): PRHDT, FYEKMQ (reference sequence). Trimming removed 5 bases at V and 4 bases at J, with 12 bases between. The CDR3 contains 14 residues. The CDR3 DNA reads TGTGCCAGCAGCACGGGACTTCTTAATCAGCCCCAGCATTTT. Translating gives CASSTGLLNQPQHF.

This clone has only one observation. The chain recombines TRBV4-1 with TRBJ2-2; 9 nucleotides agree with TRBD1. The CDR3 is 16 amino acids. V was clipped by 2 bases and J by 4 bases; unmatched bases: 5. The V gene's germline CDR1 is MGHRA and CDR2 YSYEKL. CDR3 region: CASSQTGGGVTGELFF. CDR3 sequence (DNA): TGCGCCAGCAGCCAAACAGGGGGCGGCGTCACCGGGGAGCTGTTTTTT.

The V and J genes are TRBV18 and TRBJ2-2, with D unclear. CDR1 and CDR2 from the germline V gene are KGHSH and LQKENI. The CDR3 is 16 residues long. The V and J ends lost 2 bases and 6 bases respectively, with 16 bases between them. The CDR3: CASSPSSRLLAGELFF. CDR3 in DNA: TGTGCCAGCTCACCATCTTCCAGATTGCTTGCCGGGGAGCTGTTTTTT.

The rearrangement joins TRBV9 to TRBJ2-3; 11 positions match TRBD2. CDR3 length equals 18 residues. Losses at the gene ends were 3 bases for V and 2 bases for J; bases not matched to a gene: 11. Germline assignment: CDR1 SGDLS and CDR2 YYNGEE. The CDR3 bases are TGTGCCAGCAGCGCGCACGGCGAACTAGCGGGGGACACAGATACGCAGTATTTT. It specifies CASSAHGELAGDTDTQYF.

The chain couples TRBV19 to TRBJ1-1; D is unresolved. The germline CDR1 and CDR2 sequences are LNHDA and SQIVND (reference sequence). This CDR3 region has 11 residues. V was pared by 9 bases and J by 4 bases, with 9 bases between. CDR3 residues: CASVYFTEAFF. The DNA for the CDR3 is TGTGCCAGCGTCTATTTCACTGAAGCTTTCTTT.

This chain uses TRBV4-2 with TRBJ1-2; the D gene is possibly TRBD1 (6 bases). V lost 4 bases to trimming and J lost 3 bases, with 9 bases between them. The CDR3 contains 13 residues. The germline V gene has CDR1 LGHNA and CDR2 YNFKEQ. The CDR3 protein is CASSPGQYYGYTF. CDR3 nucleotide sequence: TGTGCCAGCAGCCCTGGACAGTACTATGGCTACACCTTC.

The chain uses TRBV7-9 and TRBJ2-2; D ambiguous. The V gene lost 2 bases and the J gene lost 2 bases, with 3 bases spanning the gap. CDR3 length equals 13 residues. Germline-derived CDR1 and CDR2 are SEHNR and FQNEAQ (reference sequence). The CDR3 nucleotides read TGTGCCAGCAGCTTATCTAACACCGGGGAGCTGTTTTTT. Translation gives CASSLSNTGELFF.

With respect to this clone: Different DNA sequences within this sample yield the same CDR3. The chain joins TRBV10-3 to TRBJ2-2, with D maybe TRBD1 (5 bases). This CDR3 region has 15 residues. CDR1 is ENHRY, CDR2 SYGVKD, per germline. Trimming left V 4 bases short and J 8 bases short, with 17 bases between. CDR3 amino acids: CAISASGLGEGELFF. The DNA of the CDR3 is TGTGCCATCAGTGCATCCGGGCTAGGGGAAGGGGAGCTGTTTTTT.

The rearrangement links TRBV27 to TRBJ1-4, with 7 bases fitting TRBD1. Germline values: CDR1 MNHEY, CDR2 SMNVEV (reference sequence). V shed 7 bases, J shed 8 bases, and the junction held 10 bases outside the gene matches. CDR3 size: 14 residues. The CDR3 coding sequence is TGTGCCAGCACCGCGACAGGGTTGGGGGAAAAACTGTTTTTT. Residues: CASTATGLGEKLFF.

This clone occurred once. The V and J genes are TRBV5-5 and TRBJ1-1, with D perhaps matching TRBD1 (5 bases). Trimming left V 7 bases short and J 1 base short, with 11 bases between. This CDR3 spans 13 amino acids. The germline V gene has CDR1 SGHKS and CDR2 YYEKEE (reference sequence). In nucleotides, the CDR3 is TGTGCCAGCGCCGGGGGAGGGAACACTGAAGCTTTCTTT. Encoded protein: CASAGGGNTEAFF. Variable domain in full (rest from reference TRBV5-5 and TRBJ1-1): DAGVTQSPTHLIKTRGQQVTLRCSPISGHKSVSWYQQVLGQGPQFIFQYYEKEERGRGNFPDRFSARQFPNYSSELNVNALLLGDSALYLCASAGGGNTEAFFGQGTRLTVV.

As DNA, the CDR3 is TGTGCCATCAGTGCCGCTAGCGGCTCCTACGAGCAGTACTTC. This sequence encodes CAISAASGSYEQYF. The chain carries TRBV10-3 and TRBJ2-7; 7 nucleotides match TRBD2. The CDR3 consists of 14 residues. Germline V lookup: CDR1 ENHRY, CDR2 SYGVKD. The junction had 3 bases not matched to a gene; V was cut back by 4 bases and J by 0 bases.

The chain couples TRBV12-5 to TRBJ2-7, with 7 bases matching TRBD2. The ends lost 3 bases at V and 5 bases at J; junction bases unmatched: 13. The CDR3 is 16 residues long. Germline CDR1 is LGHNT and CDR2 is FRNRAP. In DNA form, the CDR3 reads TGTGCTAGTGGTTTTAAGCGTGTGGGAGGGCCCGACGAGCAGTACTTC. Amino acid sequence: CASGFKRVGGPDEQYF. Supplemented by reference TRBV12-5 and TRBJ2-7, the full variable domain reads DARVTQTPRHKVTEMGQEVTMRCQPILGHNTVFWYRQTMMQGLELLAYFRNRAPLDDSGMPKDRFSAEMPDATLATLKIQPSEPRDSAVYFCASGFKRVGGPDEQYFGPGTRLTVT.

This sequence joins TRBV7-3 and TRBJ2-3, with TRBD2 identical over 11 bases. Per the germline V gene, CDR1 is SGHTA and CDR2 is FQGTGA. The V segment lost 5 bases and the J segment 5 bases; nucleotides outside the gene matches: 12. CDR3 length equals 17 residues. The CDR3 spells CASSPRGLAAPLDTQYF. The DNA for the CDR3 is TGTGCCAGCAGCCCCAGGGGACTAGCGGCTCCGTTAGATACGCAGTATTTT.

Comments on this clone: Other DNA sequences in the same sample also yield this CDR3. The chain has TRBV5-5 and TRBJ2-1; 12 bases are shared with TRBD1. Germline V lookup: CDR1 SGHKS, CDR2 YYEKEE (reference sequence). After removal of 4 bases from V and 9 bases from J, the junction contained 5 bases not matched to a gene. The CDR3 spans 14 residues. Written as DNA, the CDR3 is TGTGCCAGCAGCATAGGGACAGGGGGCTTTGAGCAGTTCTTC. Amino acids: CASSIGTGGFEQFF. Full variable domain (missing parts from reference TRBV5-5 and TRBJ2-1): DAGVTQSPTHLIKTRGQQVTLRCSPISGHKSVSWYQQVLGQGPQFIFQYYEKEERGRGNFPDRFSARQFPNYSSELNVNALLLGDSALYLCASSIGTGGFEQFFGPGTRLTVL.

Worth noting for this clone: Its ends do not fully match the called genes, so a read error is possible. Additional DNA sequences in this sample encode the identical CDR3. The V call is TRBV7-6, the J call TRBJ1-6; D is ambiguous. CDR1 is SGHVS and CDR2 is FNYEAQ in the germline V gene. CDR3 length: 14 amino acids. The CDR3, as DNA: TGTGCCAGCAGCTTAGGGGAGGCTAATTCCCCCCTCCACTTT. It is translated as CASSLGEANSPLHF.

This chain uses TRBV6-5 with TRBJ2-1, with 11 bases matching TRBD2. J lost 6 bases, V lost 6 bases, and 7 bases had no gene match. Germline V gene sequence: CDR1 MNHEY, CDR2 SVGAGI. The CDR3 has 15 amino acids. The CDR3 loop reads CASSFSGGAFNEQFF. CDR3 nucleotide sequence: TGTGCCAGCAGCTTTAGCGGGGGGGCTTTCAATGAGCAGTTCTTC.

The chain recombines TRBV6-4 with TRBJ2-3, with a tentative D call TRBD2 (6 bases). The CDR3 consists of 14 residues. V lost 7 bases and J 2 bases, leaving 13 bases between the germline ends. CDR1 and CDR2 (germline): MRHNA, SNTAGT. The CDR3 protein is CASKYWTTTDTQYF. The DNA for the CDR3 is TGTGCCAGCAAATACTGGACTACCACAGATACGCAGTATTTT.

The chain recombines TRBV25-1 with TRBJ2-1; 14 nucleotides line up with TRBD2. V shed 7 bases and J 8 bases; nucleotides not matched to a gene: 4. This CDR3 is 14 amino acids long. Germline CDR1 reads MGHDK; CDR2 reads SYGVNS. DNA for the CDR3: TGTGCCAGCAAGGGACTAGCGGGAGAGTATGAGCAGTTCTTC. It is translated as CASKGLAGEYEQFF.